This T cell receptor beta chain derives from a study of identifying expanded T cells in peripheral blood. Clones were sequenced by immunoSEQ multiplex PCR, and TCRdb holds only the in-frame ones, with some missing. This table holds about 100,000 clones, approximately 88% found once. Study results and limitations: Technical replicates showed roughly 1.2 changed clones; around two weeks roughly 16; four weeks 19.

Note on this clone: Its specificity is not known.

Trimming pared 3 bases from V and 2 bases from J, leaving 10 bases between. The germline V gene encodes CDR1 MNHEY and CDR2 SMNVEV (reference sequence). There are 14 residues in the CDR3. The chain has TRBV27 and TRBJ1-1; weak D call: TRBD1 (6 bases). The sequence came from a person aged 18-70 years in good health. The sample comprised blood. CDR3 in amino acids: CASSFSGVNTEAFF. CDR3 nucleotide sequence: TGTGCCAGCAGTTTTTCAGGGGTAAACACTGAAGCTTTCTTT.